These T cell receptor beta chains were read from a single sample in a study of T cells in Graves' hyperthyroidism and ophthalmopathy. TCRdb ran MiXCR on the multiplex PCR reads and lists one entry per CDR3 protein. The table records 550,000 to 700,000 distinct CDR3 sequences, under 15% of them present only once. Sequenced: blood. These receptors were taken from a woman aged 40 to 50 with Graves' ophthalmopathy. Each CDR3 is given with its conserved first and last residue. The D gene is left open where the match is weak. Clone size is stated in some rows and not others, as once, few, many or a class when expanded.

V	J	D	size	CDR3	DNA
TRBV28	TRBJ2-5	TRBD1	-	CASRTGTGQETQYF	TGTGCCAGCAGGACCGGGACAGGCCAGGAGACCCAGTACTTC
TRBV18	TRBJ2-5	-	few	CASSPTGYVGETQYF	TGTGCCAGCTCTCCAACAGGGTACGTGGGAGAGACCCAGTACTTC
TRBV12-3/TRBV12-4	TRBJ1-1	-	many	CASNFRTEAFF	TGTGCCAGCAATTTCAGAACTGAAGCTTTCTTT
TRBV6-1	TRBJ1-2	-	-	CASSGVSGWANYGYTF	TGTGCCAGCAGTGGGGTGTCCGGTTGGGCTAACTATGGCTACACCTTC
TRBV5-1	TRBJ1-1	-	-	CASNLAGPNTEAFF	TGCGCCAGCAACTTGGCAGGGCCGAACACTGAAGCTTTCTTT
TRBV28	TRBJ2-3	TRBD2	many	CASSTRTSGGTDTQYF	TGTGCCAGCTCCACTAGGACTAGCGGGGGCACAGATACGCAGTATTTT
TRBV27	TRBJ2-7	TRBD1	many	CASSTRTGGGNEQYF	TGTGCCAGCAGTACCCGGACAGGGGGAGGGAACGAGCAGTACTTC
TRBV6-1	TRBJ1-1	-	many	CASSRGGNTEAFF	TGTGCCAGCAGTAGGGGGGGGAACACTGAAGCTTTCTTT
TRBV4-1	TRBJ2-5	TRBD2	-	CASSQVLAGGETQYF	TGCGCCAGCAGCCAAGTACTAGCGGGTGGGGAGACCCAGTACTTC
TRBV25-1	TRBJ2-7	TRBD1	many	CASSGTSTGAYEQYF	TGTGCCAGCAGTGGTACGTCAACAGGGGCCTACGAGCAGTACTTC
TRBV12-3/TRBV12-4	TRBJ2-7	-	few	CASSGGTYYEQYF	TGTGCCAGCAGTGGGGGGACTTACTACGAGCAGTACTTC
TRBV28	TRBJ2-7	-	many	CASSPKQGSYEQYF	TGTGCCAGCAGTCCCAAACAGGGATCCTACGAGCAGTACTTC
TRBV7-9	TRBJ1-1	-	many	CASSFMDTEAFF	TGTGCCAGCAGCTTTATGGACACTGAAGCTTTCTTT
TRBV29-1	TRBJ2-7	TRBD2	many	CSVAGTSGRTPYEQYF	TGCAGCGTTGCCGGGACTAGCGGGAGAACACCCTACGAGCAGTACTTC
TRBV28	TRBJ2-5	TRBD1	many	CASSFGTGGTAQYF	TGTGCCAGCAGTTTCGGAACAGGGGGCACGGCCCAGTACTTC
TRBV4-2	TRBJ1-5	-	many	CASSQDIQGSNQPQHF	TGTGCCAGCAGCCAAGATATACAGGGATCGAATCAGCCCCAGCATTTT
TRBV19	TRBJ1-1	-	-	CATLGGQNTEAFF	TGTGCCACTCTGGGGGGACAGAACACTGAAGCTTTCTTT
TRBV28	TRBJ2-2	TRBD1	many	CASSLWTGLGAGELFF	TGTGCCAGCAGTCTGTGGACAGGGTTGGGTGCCGGGGAGCTGTTTTTT
TRBV6-2/TRBV6-3	TRBJ2-5	-	many	CASSLGSAGGRETQYF	TGTGCCAGCAGTCTGGGGTCCGCCGGGGGCAGAGAGACCCAGTACTTC
TRBV6-1	TRBJ1-5	-	many	CASSQKYQPQHF	TGTGCCAGCAGCCAAAAGTATCAGCCCCAGCATTTT
TRBV12-3/TRBV12-4	TRBJ2-5	TRBD1	once	CASSLGDRGQEETQYF	TGTGCCAGCAGTTTAGGCGACAGGGGCCAAGAAGAGACCCAGTACTTC
TRBV6-2/TRBV6-3	TRBJ2-3	-	few	CASSYSQSLSDTQYF	TGTGCCAGCAGTTATTCGCAGTCACTGAGTGATACGCAGTATTTT
TRBV20-1	TRBJ2-5	TRBD2	few	CSARRLAGGQETQYF	TGCAGTGCTAGGAGACTAGCGGGAGGCCAGGAGACCCAGTACTTC
TRBV19	TRBJ2-4	TRBD2	few	CASSRLAGELNIQYF	TGTGCCAGTAGTCGTCTAGCGGGAGAGTTGAACATTCAGTACTTC
TRBV20-1	TRBJ2-7	-	few	CSARTAASSYEQYF	TGCAGTGCCCGGACGGCCGCAAGCTCCTACGAGCAGTACTTC
TRBV7-9	TRBJ2-7	-	many	CASSPQSSYEQYF	TGTGCCAGCAGCCCCCAAAGCTCCTACGAGCAGTACTTC
TRBV6-1	TRBJ2-7	-	many	CASTMGPKGSYEQYF	TGTGCCAGCACCATGGGACCTAAGGGATCCTACGAGCAGTACTTC
TRBV20-1	TRBJ2-5	-	many	CSARELGAVQETQYF	TGCAGTGCTAGAGAGCTGGGGGCAGTTCAAGAGACCCAGTACTTC
TRBV6-5	TRBJ1-1	TRBD1	many	CASTQGGEAFF	TGTGCCAGCACTCAGGGGGGTGAAGCTTTCTTT
TRBV11-3	TRBJ2-7	-	-	CASSLDSGSRYEQYF	TGTGCCAGCAGCTTAGATAGCGGAAGCCGTTACGAGCAGTACTTC
TRBV19	TRBJ1-5	-	few	CASSPQQAWGNQPQHF	TGTGCCAGTAGTCCCCAACAGGCGTGGGGCAATCAGCCCCAGCATTTT
TRBV19	TRBJ2-4	TRBD2	few	CASSILAGLAKNIQYF	TGTGCCAGTAGTATTCTAGCGGGATTGGCCAAAAACATTCAGTACTTC
TRBV7-2	TRBJ1-2	TRBD1	many	CASSAYRGGYTF	TGTGCCAGCAGCGCCTACAGGGGTGGCTACACCTTC
TRBV7-8	TRBJ2-7	TRBD2	few	CASSEGLAGITYEQYF	TGTGCCAGCAGCGAAGGACTAGCGGGGATAACCTACGAGCAGTACTTC
TRBV12-3/TRBV12-4	TRBJ1-3	-	-	CASTHPGQSSGNTIYF	TGTGCCAGCACCCACCCGGGGCAGTCCTCTGGAAACACCATATATTTT
TRBV7-9	TRBJ1-1	-	many	CASSPPWSSEAFF	TGTGCCAGCAGCCCTCCCTGGTCATCGGAAGCTTTCTTT
TRBV15	TRBJ1-1	-	many	CATSRAGTGSTEAFF	TGTGCCACCAGCAGAGCCGGGACGGGGAGCACTGAAGCTTTCTTT
TRBV7-2	TRBJ2-5	-	-	CASSLQSKETQYF	TGTGCCAGCAGCTTACAGTCCAAGGAGACCCAGTACTTC
TRBV12-3/TRBV12-4	TRBJ1-1	TRBD1	many	CASSVSTGRDTEAFF	TGTGCCAGCAGTGTTTCGACAGGGAGGGACACTGAAGCTTTCTTT
TRBV27	TRBJ2-5	TRBD2	many	CASSSTGTKETQYF	TGTGCCAGCAGTTCGACCGGGACTAAAGAGACCCAGTACTTC
TRBV28	TRBJ1-5	-	many	CASTTQGYDRQPQHF	TGTGCCAGCACCACCCAGGGGTATGATCGTCAGCCCCAGCATTTT
TRBV11-2	TRBJ2-7	TRBD1	many	CASSRTGTGYRDEQYF	TGTGCCAGCAGCAGGACCGGGACAGGGTATCGGGACGAGCAGTACTTC
TRBV6-1	TRBJ2-4	TRBD1	-	CASSPGQEYTIQYF	TGTGCCAGCAGCCCGGGACAGGAGTATACCATTCAGTACTTC
TRBV6-5	TRBJ1-2	TRBD1	once	CASSYSATGANYGYTF	TGTGCCAGCAGTTACTCAGCCACAGGGGCTAACTATGGCTACACCTTC
TRBV20-1	TRBJ1-1	-	many	CSARGRVNTEAFF	TGCAGTGCTAGAGGCAGGGTGAACACTGAAGCTTTCTTT